This TCR beta chain was observed in a study of cytomegalovirus exposure and HLA in healthy donors. Overall study: There were over 350 genotyped donors. Of these, about 81% fell in the genetic ancestry cluster associated with self-reported Caucasian donors.

The CDR3 extends over 15 amino acids. CDR1 and CDR2 from the germline V gene are SGHDT and YYEEEE. Trimming removed 4 bases from V and 0 bases from J, with 11 bases in between. This clone was found once. What it binds is unknown. PCR employed 60 Vbeta and 13 Jbeta primers. The assay was immunoSEQ multiplex PCR, and TCRdb's table has in-frame clones only and misses some. The sample records approximately 180,000 clones, roughly four fifths being singletons. Overall study findings and caveats: There were some public TCRs occurring in many donors, but most TCR sequences were rare. Later work found most CMV-associated TCR beta chains apparently HLA-restricted. Versus the roughly 700-donor mean, an Asian-associated ancestry cluster reportedly showed fewer N-insertions in a later analysis.

The source is a man younger than 35 in good health and CMV-seronegative. Material: PBMCs. The V call is TRBV5-6, the J call TRBJ1-5; no clear D. CDR3 residues: CASSTRTDSNQPQHF. CDR3 in DNA: TGTGCCAGCAGCACGAGAACCGATAGCAATCAGCCCCAGCATTTT.